This T cell receptor beta chain was recovered during a study of shared clonotypes between healthy human individuals. Of note for this clone: The antigen is unknown.

The run depth of the assay was deep. Only in-frame clones appear in the TCRdb table, and some are missing; sequencing was by immunoSEQ multiplex PCR. The table shows about 520,000 clones, with 90% to 96% occurring only once. Whole-study findings and limits: Of the naive CD4 clonotypes, around 5% were shared across several donors.

Naive CD4+ cells were CD45RA-selected; the remaining cells were memory. Germline V CDR1 and CDR2: LNHDA, SQIVND (reference sequence). Unmatched junction bases numbered 4, after V lost 7 bases and J lost 0 bases. CDR3 length: 15 residues. This clonotype was sampled from a woman in her 30s in good health. This sequence joins TRBV19 and TRBJ1-4, with 8 nucleotides matching TRBD1. The sequenced sample was naive CD4+ T cells sorted from blood. Subset meaning: CD45RA+ positively selected. CDR3 nucleotide sequence: TGTGCCAGTACCCCACAGGGGGCAACTAATGAAAAACTGTTTTTT. Its translation is CASTPQGATNEKLFF.